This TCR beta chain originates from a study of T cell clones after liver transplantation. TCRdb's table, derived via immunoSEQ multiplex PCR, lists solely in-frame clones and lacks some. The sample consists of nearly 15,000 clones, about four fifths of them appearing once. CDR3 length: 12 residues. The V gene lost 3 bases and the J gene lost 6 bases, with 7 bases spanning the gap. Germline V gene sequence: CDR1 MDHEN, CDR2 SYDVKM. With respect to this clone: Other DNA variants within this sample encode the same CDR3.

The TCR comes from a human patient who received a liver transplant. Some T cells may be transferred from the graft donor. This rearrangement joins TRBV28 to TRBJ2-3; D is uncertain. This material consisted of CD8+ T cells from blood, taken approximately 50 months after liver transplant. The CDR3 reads CASSFGGDTQYF. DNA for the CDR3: TGTGCCAGCAGTTTTGGTGGGGATACGCAGTATTTT.